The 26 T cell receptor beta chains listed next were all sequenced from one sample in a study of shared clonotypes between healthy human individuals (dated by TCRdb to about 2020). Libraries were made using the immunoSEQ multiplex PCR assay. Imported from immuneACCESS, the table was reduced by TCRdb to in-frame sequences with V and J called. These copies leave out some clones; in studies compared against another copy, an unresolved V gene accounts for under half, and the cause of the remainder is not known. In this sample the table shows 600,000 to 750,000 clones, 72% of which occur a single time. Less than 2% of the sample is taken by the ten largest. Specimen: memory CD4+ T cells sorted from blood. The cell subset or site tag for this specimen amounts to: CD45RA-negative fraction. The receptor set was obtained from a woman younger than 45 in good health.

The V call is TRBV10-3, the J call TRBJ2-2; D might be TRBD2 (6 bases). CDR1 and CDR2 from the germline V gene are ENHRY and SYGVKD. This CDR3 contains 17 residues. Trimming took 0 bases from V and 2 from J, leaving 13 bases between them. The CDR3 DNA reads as TGTGCCATCAGTGAGTCGAGGAGGGCTGCAAACACCGGGGAGCTGTTTTTT. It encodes CAISESRRAANTGELFF.

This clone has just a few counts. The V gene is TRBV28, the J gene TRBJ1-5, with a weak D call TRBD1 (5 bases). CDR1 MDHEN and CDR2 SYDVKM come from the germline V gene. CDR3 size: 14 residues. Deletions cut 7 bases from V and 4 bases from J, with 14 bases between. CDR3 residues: CASIPGQGNQPQHF. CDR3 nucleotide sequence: TGTGCCAGCATCCCCGGCCAGGGAAATCAGCCCCAGCATTTT.

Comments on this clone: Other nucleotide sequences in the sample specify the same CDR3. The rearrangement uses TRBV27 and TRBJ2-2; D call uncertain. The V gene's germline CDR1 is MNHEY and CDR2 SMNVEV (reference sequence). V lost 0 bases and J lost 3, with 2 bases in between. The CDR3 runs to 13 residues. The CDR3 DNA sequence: TGTGCCAGCAGTTTATCGTACACCGGGGAGCTGTTTTTT. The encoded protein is CASSLSYTGELFF.

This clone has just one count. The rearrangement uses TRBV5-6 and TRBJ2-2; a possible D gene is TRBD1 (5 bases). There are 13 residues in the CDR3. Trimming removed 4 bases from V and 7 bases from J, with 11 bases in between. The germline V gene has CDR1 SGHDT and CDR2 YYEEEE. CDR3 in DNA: TGTGCCAGCAGCCGCCGTAGGGGCGGGGAGCTGTTTTTT. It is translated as CASSRRRGGELFF.

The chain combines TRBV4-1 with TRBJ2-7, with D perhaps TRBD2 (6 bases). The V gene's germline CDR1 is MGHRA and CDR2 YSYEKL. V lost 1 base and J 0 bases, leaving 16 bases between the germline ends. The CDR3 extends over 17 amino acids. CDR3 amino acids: CASSQGVGGRSSYEQYF. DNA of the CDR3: TGCGCCAGCAGCCAAGGGGTTGGAGGGCGATCCTCCTACGAGCAGTACTTC.

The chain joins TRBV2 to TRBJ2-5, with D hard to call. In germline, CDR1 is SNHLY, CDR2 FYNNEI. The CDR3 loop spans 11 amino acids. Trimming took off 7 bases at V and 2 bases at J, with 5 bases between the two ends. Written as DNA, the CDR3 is TGTGCCAGCACTGTTCAAGAGACCCAGTACTTC. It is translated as CASTVQETQYF.

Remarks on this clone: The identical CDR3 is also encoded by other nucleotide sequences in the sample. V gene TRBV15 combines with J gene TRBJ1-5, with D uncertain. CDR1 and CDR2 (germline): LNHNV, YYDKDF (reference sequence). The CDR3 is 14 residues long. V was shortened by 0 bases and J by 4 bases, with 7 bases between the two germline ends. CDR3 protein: CATSRDPENQPQHF. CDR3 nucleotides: TGTGCCACCAGCAGAGATCCGGAAAATCAGCCCCAGCATTTT. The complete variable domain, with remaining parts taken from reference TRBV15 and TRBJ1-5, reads DAMVIQNPRYQVTQFGKPVTLSCSQTLNHNVMYWYQQKSSQAPKLLFHYYDKDFNNEADTPDNFQSRRPNTSFCFLDIRSPGLGDTAMYLCATSRDPENQPQHFGDGTRLSIL.

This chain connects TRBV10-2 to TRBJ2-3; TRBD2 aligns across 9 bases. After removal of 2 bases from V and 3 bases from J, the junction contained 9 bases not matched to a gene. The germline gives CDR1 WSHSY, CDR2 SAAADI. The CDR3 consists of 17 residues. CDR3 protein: CASSEAFSGSGTDTQYF. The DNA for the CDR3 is TGCGCCAGCAGTGAGGCATTTAGCGGGAGCGGGACAGATACGCAGTATTTT.

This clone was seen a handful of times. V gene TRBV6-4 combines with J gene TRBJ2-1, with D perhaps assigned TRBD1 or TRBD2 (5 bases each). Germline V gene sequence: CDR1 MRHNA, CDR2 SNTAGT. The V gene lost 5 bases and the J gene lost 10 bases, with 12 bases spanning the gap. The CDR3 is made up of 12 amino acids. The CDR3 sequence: CASSKGTEEQFF. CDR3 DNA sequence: TGTGCCAGCAGTAAAGGGACGGAAGAGCAGTTCTTC.

The DNA for the CDR3 is TGCGCCAGCAGCCTACCCCGCCAAGGGGTGTTTGGCGAGCAGTACTTC. It is translated as CASSLPRQGVFGEQYF. V usage is TRBV23-1 and J usage is TRBJ2-7, with a tentative D call TRBD1 (5 bases). TRBV23-1 is an open reading frame, and its role is uncertain. V lost 6 bases, J lost 6 bases, and 24 bases lay in between. This CDR3 is 16 amino acids long.

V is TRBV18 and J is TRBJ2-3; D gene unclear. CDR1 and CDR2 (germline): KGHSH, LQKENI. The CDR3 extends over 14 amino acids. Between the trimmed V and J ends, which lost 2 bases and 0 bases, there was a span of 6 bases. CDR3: CASSPAASTDTQYF. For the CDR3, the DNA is TGTGCCAGCTCACCAGCGGCTAGCACAGATACGCAGTATTTT.

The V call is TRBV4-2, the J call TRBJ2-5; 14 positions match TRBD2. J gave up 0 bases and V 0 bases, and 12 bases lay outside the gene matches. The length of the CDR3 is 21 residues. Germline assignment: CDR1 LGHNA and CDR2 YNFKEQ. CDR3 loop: CASSQELGTSGSIQYQETQYF. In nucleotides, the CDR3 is TGTGCCAGCAGCCAAGAATTGGGGACTAGCGGGAGCATCCAATACCAAGAGACCCAGTACTTC.

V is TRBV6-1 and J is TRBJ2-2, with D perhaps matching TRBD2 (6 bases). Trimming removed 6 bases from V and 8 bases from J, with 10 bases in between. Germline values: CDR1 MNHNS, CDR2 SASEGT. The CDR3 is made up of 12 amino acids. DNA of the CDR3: TGTGCCAGCAGCCCGGGAGTGGGGGAGCTGTTTTTT. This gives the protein CASSPGVGELFF.

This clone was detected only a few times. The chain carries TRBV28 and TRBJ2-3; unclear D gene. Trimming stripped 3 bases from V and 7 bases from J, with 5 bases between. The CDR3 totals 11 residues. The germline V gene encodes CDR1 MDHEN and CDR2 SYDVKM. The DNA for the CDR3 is TGTGCCAGCAGTTTCAAGTATACGCAGTATTTT. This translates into CASSFKYTQYF.

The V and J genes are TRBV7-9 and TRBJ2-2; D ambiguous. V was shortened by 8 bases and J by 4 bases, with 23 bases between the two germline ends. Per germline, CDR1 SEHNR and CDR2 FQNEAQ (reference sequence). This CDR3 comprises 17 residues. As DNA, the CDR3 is TGTGCCAGCGGCATTCGAGGCGACGAGCATAGCACCGGGGAGCTGTTTTTT. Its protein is CASGIRGDEHSTGELFF.

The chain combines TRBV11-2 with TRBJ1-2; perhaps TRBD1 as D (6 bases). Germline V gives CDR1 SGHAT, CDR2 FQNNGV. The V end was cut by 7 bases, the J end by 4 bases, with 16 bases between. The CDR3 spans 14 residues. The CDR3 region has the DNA TGTGCCAGCAAAGGGCCAGGGGAGGCCTATGGCTACACCTTC. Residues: CASKGPGEAYGYTF.

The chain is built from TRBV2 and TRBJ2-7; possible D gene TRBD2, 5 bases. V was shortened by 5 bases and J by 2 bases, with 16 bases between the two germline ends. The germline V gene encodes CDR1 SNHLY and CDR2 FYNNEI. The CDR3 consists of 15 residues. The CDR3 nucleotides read TGTGCCAGCAGTTTTAGTGAGGGCCCGACCTACGAGCAGTACTTC. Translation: CASSFSEGPTYEQYF.

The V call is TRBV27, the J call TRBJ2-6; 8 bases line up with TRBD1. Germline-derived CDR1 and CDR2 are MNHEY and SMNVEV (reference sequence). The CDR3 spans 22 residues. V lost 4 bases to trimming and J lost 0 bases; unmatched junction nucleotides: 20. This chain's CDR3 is CASSSRPQQGVRAGSGANVLTF. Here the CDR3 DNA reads TGTGCCAGCAGTTCCCGACCCCAACAGGGGGTGAGGGCAGGCTCTGGGGCCAACGTCCTGACTTTC.

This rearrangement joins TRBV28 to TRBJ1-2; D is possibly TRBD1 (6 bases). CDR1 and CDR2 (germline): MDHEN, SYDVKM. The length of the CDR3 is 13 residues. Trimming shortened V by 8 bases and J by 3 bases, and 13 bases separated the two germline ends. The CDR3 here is CASWTAEYYGYTF. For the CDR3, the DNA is TGTGCCAGCTGGACAGCTGAGTACTATGGCTACACCTTC.

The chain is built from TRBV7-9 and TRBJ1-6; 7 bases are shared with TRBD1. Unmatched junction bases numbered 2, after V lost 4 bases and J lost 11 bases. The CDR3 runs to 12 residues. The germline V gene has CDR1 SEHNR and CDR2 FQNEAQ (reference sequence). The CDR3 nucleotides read TGTGCCAGCAGCTCCCAGGGGGCACCCCTCCACTTT. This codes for CASSSQGAPLHF.

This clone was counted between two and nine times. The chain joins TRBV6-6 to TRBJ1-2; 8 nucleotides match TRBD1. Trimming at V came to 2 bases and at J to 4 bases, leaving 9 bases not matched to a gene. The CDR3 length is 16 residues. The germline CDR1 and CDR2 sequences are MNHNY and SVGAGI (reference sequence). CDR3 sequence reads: CASSYPAGQGLYGYTF. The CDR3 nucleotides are TGTGCCAGCAGTTACCCCGCCGGACAGGGTCTCTATGGCTACACCTTC.

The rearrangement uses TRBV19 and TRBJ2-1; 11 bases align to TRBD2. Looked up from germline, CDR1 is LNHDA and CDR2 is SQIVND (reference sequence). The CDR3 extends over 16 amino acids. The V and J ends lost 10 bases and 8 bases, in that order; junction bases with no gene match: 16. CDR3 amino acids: CATTRTGTSGRYEQFF. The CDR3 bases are TGTGCCACTACCCGAACCGGGACTAGCGGTAGGTATGAGCAGTTCTTC.

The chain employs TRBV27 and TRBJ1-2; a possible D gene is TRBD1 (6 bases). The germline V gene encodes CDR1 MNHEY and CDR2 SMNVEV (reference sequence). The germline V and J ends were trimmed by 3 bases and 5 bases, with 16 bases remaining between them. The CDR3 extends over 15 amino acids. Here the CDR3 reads CASSFNGRGLYGYTF. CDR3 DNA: TGTGCCAGCAGTTTCAACGGCAGGGGCTTATATGGCTACACCTTC.

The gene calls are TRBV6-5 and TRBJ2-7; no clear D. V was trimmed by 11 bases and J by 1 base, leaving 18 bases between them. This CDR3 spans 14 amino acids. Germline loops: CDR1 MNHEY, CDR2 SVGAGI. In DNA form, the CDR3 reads TGTGCCTCAGCAGTTGGAGCCAATTCCTACGAGCAGTACTTC. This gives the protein CASAVGANSYEQYF.

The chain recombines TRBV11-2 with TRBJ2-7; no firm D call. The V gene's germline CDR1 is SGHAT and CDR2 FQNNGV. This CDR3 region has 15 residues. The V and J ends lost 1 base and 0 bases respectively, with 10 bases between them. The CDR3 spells CASSLVAGSSYEQYF. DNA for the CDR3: TGTGCCAGCAGCTTAGTGGCAGGAAGCTCCTACGAGCAGTACTTC. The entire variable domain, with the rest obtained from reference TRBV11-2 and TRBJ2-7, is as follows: EAGVAQSPRYKIIEKRQSVAFWCNPISGHATLYWYQQILGQGPKLLIQFQNNGVVDDSQLPKDRFSAERLKGVDSTLKIQPAKLEDSAVYLCASSLVAGSSYEQYFGPGTRLTVT.

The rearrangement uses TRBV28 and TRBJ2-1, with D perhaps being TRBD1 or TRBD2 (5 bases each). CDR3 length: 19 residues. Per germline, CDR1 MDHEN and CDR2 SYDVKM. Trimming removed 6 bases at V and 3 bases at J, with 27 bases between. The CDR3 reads CASSKTGPTRVVYYNEQFF. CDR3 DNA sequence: TGTGCCAGCAGCAAAACAGGTCCCACTAGGGTTGTCTACTACAATGAGCAGTTCTTC. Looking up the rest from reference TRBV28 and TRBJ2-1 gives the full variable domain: DVKVTQSSRYLVKRTGEKVFLECVQDMDHENMFWYRQDPGLGLRLIYFSYDVKMKEKGDIPEGYSVSREKKERFSLILESASTNQTSMYLCASSKTGPTRVVYYNEQFFGPGTRLTVL.